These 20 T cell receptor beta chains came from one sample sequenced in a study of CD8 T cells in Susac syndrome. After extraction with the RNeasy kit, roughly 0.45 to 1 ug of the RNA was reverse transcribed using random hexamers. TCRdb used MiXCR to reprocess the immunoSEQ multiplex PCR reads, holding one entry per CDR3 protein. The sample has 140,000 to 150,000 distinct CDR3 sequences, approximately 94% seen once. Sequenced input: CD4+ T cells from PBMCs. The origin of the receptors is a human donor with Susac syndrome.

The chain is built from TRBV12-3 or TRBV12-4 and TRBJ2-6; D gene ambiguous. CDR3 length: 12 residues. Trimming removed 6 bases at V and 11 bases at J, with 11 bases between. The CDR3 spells CASSPGLDVLTF. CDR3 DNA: TGTGCCAGCAGCCCGGGCCTAGACGTCCTGACTTTC.

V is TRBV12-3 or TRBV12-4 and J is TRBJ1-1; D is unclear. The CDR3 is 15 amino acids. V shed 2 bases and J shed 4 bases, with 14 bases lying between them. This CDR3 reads CASSLKSTGSTEAFF. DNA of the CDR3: TGTGCCAGCAGTTTAAAGTCTACGGGAAGCACTGAAGCTTTCTTT.

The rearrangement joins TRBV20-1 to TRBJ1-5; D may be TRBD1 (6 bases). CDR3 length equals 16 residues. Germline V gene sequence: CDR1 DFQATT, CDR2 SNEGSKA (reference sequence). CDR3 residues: CSPNPRDTVGNQPQHF. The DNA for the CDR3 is TGCAGCCCAAACCCCCGGGACACCGTTGGCAATCAGCCCCAGCATTTT.

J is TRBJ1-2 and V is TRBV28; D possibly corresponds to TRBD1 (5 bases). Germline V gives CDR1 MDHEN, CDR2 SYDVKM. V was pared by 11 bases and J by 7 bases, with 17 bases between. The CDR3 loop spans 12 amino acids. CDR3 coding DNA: TGTGCCTCCACAGGTACAGTAGGTGGCTACACCTTC. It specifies CASTGTVGGYTF.

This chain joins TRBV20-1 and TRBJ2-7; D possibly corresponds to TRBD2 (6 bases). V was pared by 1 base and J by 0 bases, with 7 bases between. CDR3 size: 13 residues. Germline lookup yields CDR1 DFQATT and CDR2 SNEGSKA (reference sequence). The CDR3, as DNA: TGCAGTGCTAGAGCGGGAGTCTCCTACGAGCAGTACTTC. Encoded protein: CSARAGVSYEQYF.

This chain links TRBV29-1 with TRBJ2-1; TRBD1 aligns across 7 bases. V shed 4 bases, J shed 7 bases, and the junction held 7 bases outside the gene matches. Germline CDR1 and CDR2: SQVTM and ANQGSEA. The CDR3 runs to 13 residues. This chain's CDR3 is CSVVRGPGNEQFF. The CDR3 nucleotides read TGCAGCGTTGTGAGGGGGCCAGGGAATGAGCAGTTCTTC.

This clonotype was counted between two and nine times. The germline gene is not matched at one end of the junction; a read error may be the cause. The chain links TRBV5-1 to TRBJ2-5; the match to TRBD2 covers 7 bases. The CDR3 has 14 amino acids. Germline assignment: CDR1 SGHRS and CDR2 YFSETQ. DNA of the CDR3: TGTGCCAGCAGCTTAGGGTCCGGGGGGGAGACCCAGTACTTC. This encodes CASSLGSGGETQYF.

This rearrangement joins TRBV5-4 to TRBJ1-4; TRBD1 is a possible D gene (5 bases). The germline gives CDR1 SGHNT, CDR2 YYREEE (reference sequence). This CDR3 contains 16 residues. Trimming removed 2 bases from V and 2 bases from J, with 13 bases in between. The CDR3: CASSFGGRLTNEKLFF. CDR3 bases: TGTGCCAGCAGCTTCGGGGGTAGGCTCACTAATGAAAAACTGTTTTTT.

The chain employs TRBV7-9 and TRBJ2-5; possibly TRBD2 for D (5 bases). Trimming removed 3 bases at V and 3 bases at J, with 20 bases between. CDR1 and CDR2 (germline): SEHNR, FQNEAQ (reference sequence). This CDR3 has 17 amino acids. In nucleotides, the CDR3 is TGTGCCAGCAGCTTTGGTCGGCGGGCCGATTTAAAAGAGACCCAGTACTTC. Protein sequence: CASSFGRRADLKETQYF.

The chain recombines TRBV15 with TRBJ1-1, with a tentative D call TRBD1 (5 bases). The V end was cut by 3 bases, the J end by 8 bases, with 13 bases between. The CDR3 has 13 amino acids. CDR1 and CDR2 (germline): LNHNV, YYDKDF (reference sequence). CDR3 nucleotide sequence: TGTGCCACCAGCAGTCCGAGTGGGGGGGAAGCTTTCTTT. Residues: CATSSPSGGEAFF.

The CDR3 is CSVDPKRGFF. CDR3 nucleotides: TGCAGCGTTGACCCCAAGAGGGGTTTCTTT. This sequence joins TRBV29-1 and TRBJ1-1; possibly TRBD1 for D (5 bases). The V and J ends lost 3 bases and 13 bases respectively, with 12 bases between them. The CDR3 has 10 amino acids. Per germline, CDR1 SQVTM and CDR2 ANQGSEA. The full variable domain, in which reference TRBV29-1 and TRBJ1-1 provide the parts outside the CDR3, is SAVISQKPSRDICQRGTSLTIQCQVDSQVTMMFWYRQQPGQSLTLIATANQGSEATYESGFVIDKFPISRPNLTFSTLTVSNMSPEDSSIYLCSVDPKRGFFGQGTRLTVV.

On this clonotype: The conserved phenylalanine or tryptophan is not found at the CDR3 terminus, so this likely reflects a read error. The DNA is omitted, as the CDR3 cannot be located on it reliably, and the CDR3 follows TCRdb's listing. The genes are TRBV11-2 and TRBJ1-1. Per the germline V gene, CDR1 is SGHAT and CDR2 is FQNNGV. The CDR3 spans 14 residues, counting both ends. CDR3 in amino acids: CASSPGSPGPIGGI.

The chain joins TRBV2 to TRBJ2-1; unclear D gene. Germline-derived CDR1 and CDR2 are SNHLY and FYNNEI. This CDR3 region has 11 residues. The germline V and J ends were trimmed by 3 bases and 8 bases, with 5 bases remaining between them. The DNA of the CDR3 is TGTGCCAGCAGTGATTGGCATGAGCAGTTCTTC. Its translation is CASSDWHEQFF.

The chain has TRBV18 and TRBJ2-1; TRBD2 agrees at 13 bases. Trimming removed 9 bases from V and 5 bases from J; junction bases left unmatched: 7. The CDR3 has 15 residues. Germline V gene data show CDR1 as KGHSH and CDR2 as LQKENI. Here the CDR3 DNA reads TGTGCCAGTAGTCCGGGACTAGCGGGGAACAATGAGCAGTTCTTC. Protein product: CASSPGLAGNNEQFF.

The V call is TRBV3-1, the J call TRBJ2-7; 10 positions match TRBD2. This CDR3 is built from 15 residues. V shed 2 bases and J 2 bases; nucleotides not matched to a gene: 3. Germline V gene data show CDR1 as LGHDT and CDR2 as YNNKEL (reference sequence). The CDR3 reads CASSQRAGGPYEQYF. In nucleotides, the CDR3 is TGTGCCAGCAGCCAACGAGCGGGAGGGCCCTACGAGCAGTACTTC.

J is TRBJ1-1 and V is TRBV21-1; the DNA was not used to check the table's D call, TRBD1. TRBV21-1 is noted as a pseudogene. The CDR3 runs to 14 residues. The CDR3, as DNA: TGTGCCAGCAGCAAAGGCAGGGGGGATACTGAAGCTTTCTTT. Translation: CASSKGRGDTEAFF.

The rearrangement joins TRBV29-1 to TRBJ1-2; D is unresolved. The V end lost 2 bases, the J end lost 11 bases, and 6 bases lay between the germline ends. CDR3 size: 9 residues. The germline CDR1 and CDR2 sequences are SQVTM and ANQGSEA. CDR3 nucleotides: TGCAGCGTTGAACGGGGATACACCTTC. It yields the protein CSVERGYTF.

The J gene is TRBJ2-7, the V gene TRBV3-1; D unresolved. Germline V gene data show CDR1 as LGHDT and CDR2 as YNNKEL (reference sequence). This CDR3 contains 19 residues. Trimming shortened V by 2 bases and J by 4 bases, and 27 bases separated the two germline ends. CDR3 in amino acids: CASSQHPVFTLGPIYEQYF. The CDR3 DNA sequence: TGTGCCAGCAGCCAACATCCGGTCTTCACCCTCGGGCCCATTTACGAGCAGTACTTC.

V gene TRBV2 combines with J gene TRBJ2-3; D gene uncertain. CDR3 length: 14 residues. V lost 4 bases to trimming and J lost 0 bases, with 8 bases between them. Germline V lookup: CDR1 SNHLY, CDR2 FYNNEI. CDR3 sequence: CASSGSASTDTQYF. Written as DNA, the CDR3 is TGTGCCAGCAGTGGCTCGGCCAGCACAGATACGCAGTATTTT.

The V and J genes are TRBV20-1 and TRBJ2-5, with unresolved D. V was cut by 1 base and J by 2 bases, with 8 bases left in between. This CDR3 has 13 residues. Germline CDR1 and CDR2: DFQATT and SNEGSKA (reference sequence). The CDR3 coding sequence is TGCAGTGCTAGAGTTCGGCCTCAAGAGACCCAGTACTTC. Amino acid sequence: CSARVRPQETQYF.